Given below is one T cell receptor beta chain in context. Its antigen is currently not known. No clone much larger than this one lies a single base away; base qualities are absent. To sequence the TCRbeta CDR3 region, genomic DNA was isolated from the sorted cells. The immunoSEQ Assay was used to sequence the TCRbeta CDR3 regions. TCRdb stores this immuneACCESS table with in-frame sequences only. Part of the clones is absent; in the studies checked, under half of the shortfall reflects unresolved V genes, and no reason is known for the rest. This sample lists 20,000 to 25,000 clones; around three quarters were detected once. The ten largest clones represent 9.5% to 15% of the sample. Per the germline V gene (reference sequence), MNHEY is the CDR1 and SMNVEV is the CDR2. The CDR3 spans 15 residues, from the cysteine through the phenylalanine. Kept here is only the CDR3 DNA, which spans 45 bases and is read in frame from base 1. At the junction V is shortened by 5 bases and J by 1 base; bases outside the gene matches: 6.

Patients with a history of autoimmune disease or receiving systemic immunosuppression were excluded from the trial. Peripheral blood for TCR sequencing was collected from all dose cohorts at baseline, on cycle 4 day 1, and on cycle 7 day 1. Samples came from an open-label, multicenter, first-in-human phase I dose-escalation trial of ivuxolimab. The trial enrolled adults with locally advanced or metastatic head and neck squamous cell, hepatocellular, melanoma or renal cell carcinoma. CD4+ and CD8+ T cells were sorted separately from peripheral blood before TCR sequencing. The data originate from a study of OX40 agonist ivuxolimab in advanced cancers. Some background on the complete study: Ivuxolimab was an agonistic, fully human IgG2 monoclonal antibody directed against OX40 (CD134), a costimulatory receptor. Three dose-escalation patients achieved partial responses, one with hepatocellular carcinoma and two with cutaneous melanoma. Peripheral TCRbeta sequencing aimed to test whether ivuxolimab altered TCR sequence diversity and caused clonal T-cell expansion. A male proportion of roughly 85% and a mean age of approximately 60 years, ranging from 23 to 79, were recorded for the dose-escalation cohort. Intravenous ivuxolimab was administered to patients every 2 weeks at six dose levels: 0.01, 0.1, 0.3, 1.5, 3 and 10 mg/kg. Of the 50 to 55 patients in dose escalation, around 19 had hepatocellular carcinoma, some 15 had melanoma, 9 had renal cell carcinoma and 9 had head and neck cancer. Prior anti-PD-1, anti-PD-L1 or anti-CTLA-4 therapy was permitted, and about two fifths of dose-escalation patients had received checkpoint inhibitors. The monotherapy dose-escalation portion (N ≈ 55 patients) of the phase I ivuxolimab trial is reported in the paper.

Overall study outcomes, separate from this receptor: Low levels of normalized T-cell clonal expansion were also seen in some patients who did not respond. After ivuxolimab, CD8+ T cells had more expanded clones than CD4+ T cells on average. In the 0.1-3.0 mg/kg groups, partial responders were among the patients with the lowest normalized peripheral clonal expansion, particularly in CD8+ T cells. At doses of 0.1 to 3.0 mg/kg, clonal expansion of both CD4+ and CD8+ T cells in blood was seen between baseline and week 6. Antigen specificity was not determined for the clonally expanded peripheral T cells.

The chain joins TRBV27 to TRBJ2-5; TRBD1 matches 8 bases in the middle. Sequencing used CD4+ or CD8+ T cells sorted from blood, obtained in a trial of the OX40 agonist ivuxolimab. The receptor was isolated from an adult with an advanced solid tumor such as melanoma, head and neck, liver or kidney cancer. The DNA sequence is given as TGTGCCAGCAGTAATACAGGGGGTTCCCAAGAGACCCAGTACTTC. Its protein product is CASSNTGGSQETQYF.